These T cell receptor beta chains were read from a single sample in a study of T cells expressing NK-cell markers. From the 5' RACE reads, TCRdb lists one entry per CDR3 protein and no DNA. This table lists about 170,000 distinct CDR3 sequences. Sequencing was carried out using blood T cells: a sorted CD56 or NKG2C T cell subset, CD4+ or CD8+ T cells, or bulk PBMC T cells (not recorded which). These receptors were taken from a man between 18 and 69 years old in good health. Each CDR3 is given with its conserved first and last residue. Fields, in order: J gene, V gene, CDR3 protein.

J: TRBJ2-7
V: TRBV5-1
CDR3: CASSFRLPDYEQYF

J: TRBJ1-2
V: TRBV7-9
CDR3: CASSPPTVNYGYTF

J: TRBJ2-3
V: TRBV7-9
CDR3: CASRPGQNTDTQYF

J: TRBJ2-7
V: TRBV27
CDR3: CASSRGNNEQYF

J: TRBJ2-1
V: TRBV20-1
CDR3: CSARDLGEVEQFF

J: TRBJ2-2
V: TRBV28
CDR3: CASSLPQGNTGELFF

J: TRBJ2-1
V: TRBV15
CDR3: CATSERQGGHNEQFF

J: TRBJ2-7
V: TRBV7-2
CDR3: CASSYSGGLSYEQYF

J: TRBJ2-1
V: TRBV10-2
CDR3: CASSESAGVPDNEQFF

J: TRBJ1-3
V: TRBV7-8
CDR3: CASSLGSSGNTIYF

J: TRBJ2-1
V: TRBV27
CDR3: CASSWSLGSEQFF

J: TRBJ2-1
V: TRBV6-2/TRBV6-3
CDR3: CASSYRTGDSDEQFF

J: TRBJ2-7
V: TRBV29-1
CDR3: CSVASGGLSYEQYF

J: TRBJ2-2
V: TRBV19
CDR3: CASSIGPLTLYAGELFF

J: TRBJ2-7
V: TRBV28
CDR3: CASSLWGFSYEQYF

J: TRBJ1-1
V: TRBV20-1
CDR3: CSARVPGTGDMNTEAFF

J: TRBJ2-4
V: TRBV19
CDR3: CASSIWGWGGIQYF

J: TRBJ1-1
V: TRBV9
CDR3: CASSVGWGMNTEAFF

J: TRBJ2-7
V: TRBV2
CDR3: CASSEVRDRGNEQYF

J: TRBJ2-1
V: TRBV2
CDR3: CASSTGREQFF

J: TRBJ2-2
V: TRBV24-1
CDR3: CATSAASQGVNTGELFF

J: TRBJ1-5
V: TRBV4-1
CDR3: CASSQVGGQGPYSNQPQHF

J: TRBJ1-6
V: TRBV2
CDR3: CASSEMSSYNSPLHF

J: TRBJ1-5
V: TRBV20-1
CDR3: CSARDRDGRQPQHF

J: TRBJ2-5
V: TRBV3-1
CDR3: CASSQDILAGGPWETQYF

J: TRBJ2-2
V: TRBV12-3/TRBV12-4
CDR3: CASSKTGPTYTGELFF

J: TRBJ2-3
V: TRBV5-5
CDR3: CASSSVSRFDTQYF

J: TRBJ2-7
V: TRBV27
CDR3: CASSLGAAGPYEQYF

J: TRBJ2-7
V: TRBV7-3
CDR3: CASSLDSKTYEQYF

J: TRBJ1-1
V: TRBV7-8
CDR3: CASTLGWDTEAFF

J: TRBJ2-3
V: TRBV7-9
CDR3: CASSLVQYGTDTQYF

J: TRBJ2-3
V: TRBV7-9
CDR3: CASIDRDRGTDTQYF

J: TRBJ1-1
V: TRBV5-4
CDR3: CASSLQVMNTEAFF

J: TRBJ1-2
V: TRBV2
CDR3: CASSEQGDYGYTF

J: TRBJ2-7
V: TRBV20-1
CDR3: CSARDRDALRYEQYF

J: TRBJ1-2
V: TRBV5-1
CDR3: CASSLVVGENYGYTF

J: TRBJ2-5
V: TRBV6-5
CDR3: CASSYSPGQNQETQYF

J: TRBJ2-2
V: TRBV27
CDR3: CASSIGVTNTGELFF

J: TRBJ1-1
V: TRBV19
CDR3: CASTFGSNTEAFF

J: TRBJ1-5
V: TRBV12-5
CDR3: CASGLTLYGQGWQPQHF

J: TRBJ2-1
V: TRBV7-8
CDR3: CASSSRGSYNEQFF

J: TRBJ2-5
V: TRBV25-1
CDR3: CASSEPPSKYQETQYF

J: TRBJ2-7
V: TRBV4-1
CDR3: CASSRHRDGGYEQYF